Reported below is one T cell receptor (beta chain). Some clones are missing from TCRdb's copy, which holds only in-frame ones; the method was immunoSEQ multiplex PCR. The sample contains under 45,000 clones, 75% to 90% of which appear only once. Germline loops: CDR1 GTSNPN, CDR2 SVGIG (reference sequence). V gave up 5 bases and J gave up 8 bases; unmatched junction bases: 5. This CDR3 is built from 14 residues. This sample stems from a study of blood T cell repertoires in COVID-19. Study context: COVID-19 samples collected from the United States, Italy and Spain covered acute and convalescent phases.

Sequenced material: peripheral blood. The clonotype originates from a man aged 55 to 70 with active or convalescent COVID-19. V is TRBV30 and J is TRBJ2-1, with 14 bases aligning to TRBD2. The CDR3 loop reads CAWGTSGSRHEQFF. Here the CDR3 DNA reads TGTGCCTGGGGGACTAGCGGGAGTCGTCATGAGCAGTTCTTC.